This TCR beta chain was documented in a study of blood T cell repertoires in COVID-19. The assay was immunoSEQ multiplex PCR, and TCRdb's table has in-frame clones only and misses some. The repertoire consists of some 350,000 clones, with more than 80% occurring once and the leading ten covering roughly 1%. Sequenced: PBMCs or T cells enriched from blood (not recorded which). This receptor was obtained from a man younger than 30 who had recovered from COVID-19.

Here the CDR3 DNA reads TGTGCCAGTTCTCACGGGACTAGCGGGCGCTCCTACGAGCAGTACTTC. Its protein is CASSHGTSGRSYEQYF. The chain couples TRBV19 to TRBJ2-7; TRBD2 matches 12 bases. The CDR3 spans 16 residues. V dropped 8 bases and J dropped 0; count of bases not matched to a gene: 8. Germline lookup yields CDR1 LNHDA and CDR2 SQIVND (reference sequence).